The 18 T cell receptor beta chains below were found in one sample sequenced in a study of cytomegalovirus exposure and HLA in healthy donors. The PCR ran on 60 Vbeta and 13 Jbeta primers. This table comes from immunoSEQ multiplex PCR, and its TCRdb copy is limited to in-frame clones, with some not included. The repertoire holds more than 150,000 clones, with more than 75% as singletons. Sequencing was performed on PBMCs. These receptors were taken from a man in his forties in good health and CMV-seronegative.

The chain is built from TRBV9 and TRBJ2-7; TRBD2 matches 7 bases. Germline lookup yields CDR1 SGDLS and CDR2 YYNGEE. J gave up 0 bases and V 5 bases, and 5 bases lay outside the gene matches. This CDR3 comprises 14 residues. Written as DNA, the CDR3 is TGTGCCAGCAGTTATAGCGGGCTCTCCTACGAGCAGTACTTC. Protein: CASSYSGLSYEQYF.

This rearrangement joins TRBV30 to TRBJ2-1; 7 nucleotides align to TRBD2. Germline CDR1 GTSNPN, CDR2 SVGIG (reference sequence). This CDR3 has 14 amino acids. The V gene end was trimmed by 4 bases and the J gene end by 2 bases; junction bases not matched to a gene: 5. The CDR3 region is CAWMGGGPYNEQFF. CDR3 DNA: TGTGCCTGGATGGGGGGAGGGCCCTACAATGAGCAGTTCTTC.

The V gene is TRBV6-1, the J gene TRBJ2-1; 11 bases are shared with TRBD2. The CDR3 extends over 15 amino acids. Germline CDR1 reads MNHNS; CDR2 reads SASEGT. V lost 2 bases and J lost 8; bases outside the gene matches: 5. CDR3 bases: TGTGCCAGCAGTGAACTAGCGGGGGGAAGCGATGAGCAGTTCTTC. The encoded protein is CASSELAGGSDEQFF.

The V and J genes are TRBV6-5 and TRBJ2-7, with 8 positions matching TRBD2. Germline lookup yields CDR1 MNHEY and CDR2 SVGAGI. Losses at the gene ends were 0 bases for V and 1 base for J; bases not matched to a gene: 2. There are 15 residues in the CDR3. CDR3 amino acids: CASSYSSSGSYEQYF. The CDR3 nucleotides read TGTGCCAGCAGTTACTCTTCTAGCGGGTCCTACGAGCAGTACTTC.

A remark on this clone: This same CDR3 is encoded by further DNA sequences in the sample. The rearrangement links TRBV4-2 to TRBJ1-4; D ambiguous. The germline gives CDR1 LGHNA, CDR2 YNFKEQ. The V end was cut by 0 bases, the J end by 1 base, with 6 bases between. The CDR3 has 15 amino acids. The CDR3 loop is CASSQEGGTNEKLFF. The DNA for the CDR3 is TGTGCCAGCAGCCAAGAAGGAGGAACTAATGAAAAACTGTTTTTT.

The rearrangement uses TRBV30 and TRBJ1-3; D may be TRBD1 (5 bases). Germline V gene sequence: CDR1 GTSNPN, CDR2 SVGIG (reference sequence). The germline V and J ends were trimmed by 4 bases and 0 bases, with 7 bases remaining between them. CDR3 size: 13 residues. Here the CDR3 DNA reads TGTGCCTGGACCCAGGGCTCTGGAAACACCATATATTTT. Its translation is CAWTQGSGNTIYF.

The chain links TRBV19 to TRBJ1-1; tentative D call: TRBD1 (6 bases). V was shortened by 7 bases and J by 4 bases, with 19 bases between the two germline ends. This CDR3 comprises 15 residues. CDR1 is LNHDA and CDR2 is SQIVND in the germline V gene (reference sequence). DNA for the CDR3: TGTGCCAGTACGAACAAGAACAGGGTTCCCACTGAAGCTTTCTTT. It codes for CASTNKNRVPTEAFF.

This chain links TRBV6-6 with TRBJ2-1, with 8 bases aligning to TRBD2. Trimming at V came to 4 bases and at J to 4 bases, leaving 9 bases not matched to a gene. This CDR3 region has 16 residues. CDR1 is MNHNY, CDR2 SVGAGI, per germline (reference sequence). The CDR3 spells CASSSLAGTGYNEQFF. As DNA, the CDR3 is TGTGCCAGCAGTTCCTTAGCGGGAACGGGGTACAATGAGCAGTTCTTC.

The J gene is TRBJ2-7, the V gene TRBV19, with 9 bases that match TRBD1. The J segment lost 3 bases and the V segment lost 3 bases, leaving 6 bases of the junction unmatched. The CDR3 totals 15 residues. Germline CDR1 reads LNHDA; CDR2 reads SQIVND (reference sequence). This CDR3 reads CASSIGTGKGYEQYF. CDR3 DNA sequence: TGTGCCAGTAGTATTGGGACAGGGAAGGGCTACGAGCAGTACTTC.

The chain uses TRBV2 and TRBJ1-1; D gene unclear. The CDR3 is 11 residues long. V shed 9 bases and J shed 5 bases, with 10 bases lying between them. Germline V gene sequence: CDR1 SNHLY, CDR2 FYNNEI. CDR3 DNA sequence: TGTGCCAGTCTCCGCGCAACTGAAGCTTTCTTT. Its translation: CASLRATEAFF.

V and J are TRBV21-1 and TRBJ2-1; the DNA was not used to check the table's D call, TRBD2. TRBV21-1 is an annotated pseudogene. This CDR3 spans 23 amino acids. The CDR3 protein is CASSNLSGTSGRPPKSSYNEQFF. In nucleotides, the CDR3 is TGTGCCAGCAGCAACCTCTCCGGGACTAGCGGGAGGCCACCGAAGAGCTCCTACAATGAGCAGTTCTTC.

The V gene is TRBV7-8, the J gene TRBJ1-6, with a possible D match to TRBD1 (6 bases). Germline assignment: CDR1 SGHVS and CDR2 FQNEAQ. V was shortened by 6 bases and J by 9 bases, with 18 bases between the two germline ends. The CDR3 sequence is 15 residues long. Here the CDR3 reads CASRQAGGGSSPLHF. In DNA, the CDR3 is TGTGCCAGCAGGCAGGCGGGGGGGGGCAGTTCACCCCTCCACTTT.

The chain employs TRBV6-5 and TRBJ2-1; 10 nucleotides agree with TRBD2. The trim removed 3 bases at V and 5 bases at J, leaving 4 bases unmatched. The CDR3 spans 15 residues. CDR1 and CDR2 (germline): MNHEY, SVGAGI. This CDR3 reads CASSYELAGNNEQFF. The CDR3 region has the DNA TGTGCCAGCAGTTATGAACTAGCGGGGAACAATGAGCAGTTCTTC.

The chain is built from TRBV7-3 and TRBJ2-1, with 8 bases fitting TRBD2. The CDR3 totals 15 residues. In germline, CDR1 is SGHTA, CDR2 FQGTGA. V lost 5 bases, J lost 4 bases, and 7 bases stayed unmatched. The chain's CDR3 is CASSGLAGSYNEQFF. The CDR3 coding sequence is TGTGCCAGCAGCGGCCTAGCGGGTTCATACAATGAGCAGTTCTTC.

The genes are TRBV6-6 and TRBJ1-2, with D perhaps matching TRBD1 (5 bases). The V end lost 0 bases, the J end lost 4 bases, and 12 bases lay between the germline ends. This CDR3 contains 15 residues. Germline V gene data show CDR1 as MNHNY and CDR2 as SVGAGI (reference sequence). CDR3 loop: CASSYSETEFYGYTF. For the CDR3, the DNA is TGTGCCAGCAGTTACTCGGAGACAGAATTCTATGGCTACACCTTC.

This sequence joins TRBV27 and TRBJ1-1; D gene unclear. The germline V and J ends were trimmed by 3 bases and 4 bases, with 18 bases remaining between them. Germline V gene lookup returns CDR1 MNHEY and CDR2 SMNVEV (reference sequence). This CDR3 region has 16 residues. The DNA of the CDR3 is TGTGCCAGCAGTTTTTCTTACGCCCGGGCGGGCACTGAAGCTTTCTTT. Protein sequence: CASSFSYARAGTEAFF.

CDR3 sequence reads: CASSELAGGPSREQYF. DNA of the CDR3: TGCGCCAGCAGTGAGCTAGCGGGAGGGCCCTCGAGGGAGCAGTACTTC. This rearrangement joins TRBV10-2 to TRBJ2-7; 12 bases match TRBD2. This CDR3 spans 16 amino acids. Germline assignment: CDR1 WSHSY and CDR2 SAAADI. V was clipped by 2 bases and J by 7 bases; unmatched bases: 9.

The rearrangement links TRBV4-2 to TRBJ1-5; D perhaps matches TRBD1 (5 bases). This CDR3 contains 16 residues. The ends were cut back, 4 bases at V and 3 bases at J, with 16 bases in the middle. Germline assignment: CDR1 LGHNA and CDR2 YNFKEQ. The CDR3 loop reads CASSPRSGVDNQPQHF. In DNA form, the CDR3 reads TGTGCCAGCAGCCCCCGGTCGGGGGTCGACAATCAGCCCCAGCATTTT.